This T cell receptor beta chain emerged from a study of T-cell memory formation after mild COVID-19. At the level of the study: TCR clusters largely stayed donor specific.

Constant-segment primers served in 5'RACE that generated TCR alpha and TCR beta cDNA libraries bearing sample barcodes and UMIs. TCRdb re-derived calls from the 5' RACE reads in MiXCR, one entry per CDR3 protein. Of a few hundred thousand distinct CDR3 sequences listed, approximately 8.4% are singletons. CDR1 is MNHNY and CDR2 is SVGAGI in the germline V gene (reference sequence). This CDR3 has 11 residues. V was pared by 4 bases and J by 4 bases, with 4 bases between. The genes are TRBV6-6 and TRBJ2-5; D unclear. The sequenced sample consisted of PBMCs or a T cell subset sorted from them (not recorded which). The receptor comes from a man younger than 30 who had mild COVID-19 (a few samples of this study predate the infection). Cell type and time point are not known. CDR3 amino acids: CASSSPETQYF. The CDR3 DNA sequence: TGTGCCAGCAGTTCTCCAGAGACCCAGTACTTC.